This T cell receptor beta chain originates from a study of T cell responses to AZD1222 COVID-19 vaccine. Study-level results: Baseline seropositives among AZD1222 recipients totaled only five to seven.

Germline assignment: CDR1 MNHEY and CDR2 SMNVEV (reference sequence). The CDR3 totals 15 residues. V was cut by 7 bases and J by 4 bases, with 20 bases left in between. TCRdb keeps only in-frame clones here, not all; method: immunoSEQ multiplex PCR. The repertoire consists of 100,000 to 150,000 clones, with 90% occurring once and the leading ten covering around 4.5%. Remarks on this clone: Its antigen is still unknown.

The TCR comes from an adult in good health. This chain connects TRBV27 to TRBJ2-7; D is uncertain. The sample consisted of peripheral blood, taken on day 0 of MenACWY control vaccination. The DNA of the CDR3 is TGTGCCAGCACCGAAGGCCTATCTACTAAATACGAGCAGTACTTC. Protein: CASTEGLSTKYEQYF.